This TCR beta chain was found in a study of CD8+ T cells in alopecia areata (dated 2018 in TCRdb). Regarding the research as a whole: Treated patients were enrolled in an open-label pilot trial of oral tofacitinib at 5 to 10 mg twice daily for moderate-to-severe alopecia areata. Patients received tofacitinib for 6 to 18 months and were then followed off drug for 6 months to check for delayed response and recurrence. Disease severity in treated patients was measured with the SALT score, which quantifies the percentage of affected scalp surface area. In both human patients and the C3H/HeJ mouse model, the study applied high-throughput TCRbeta sequencing to look at T cell clonal expansion in alopecia areata. In humans, TCRbeta sequencing was performed on scalp tissue and on sorted CD4+ and CD8+ peripheral blood T cells from healthy controls and from patients with patchy or totalis/universalis alopecia areata. Biopsies were taken from tofacitinib-treated patients at baseline and again at 4 and 24 weeks into treatment, and several of those patients also had a later scalp biopsy. Scalp clonality was compared across normal scalp (n=4), patchy alopecia areata scalp (n=8), and alopecia totalis/universalis scalp (n=8). RNA was obtained with the PAXgene miRNA kit for fixed scalp, the miRNeasy kit for PBMCs, and the RNeasy kit for mouse skin. Amplification of TCRbeta CDR3 regions was done by immunoSEQ multiplex PCR using 35 Vbeta forward primers and 13 Jbeta reverse primers.

Trimming takes 4 bases from V and 7 bases from J, and the germline ends sit 19 bases apart. According to the germline V gene, CDR1 reads SQVTM and CDR2 reads ANQGSEA. The CDR3 runs 14 residues from the cysteine to the phenylalanine. The entry retains the CDR3 DNA only, 42 bases that are in frame from base 1. Study-wide conclusions, independent of this receptor: Unlike mouse skin, where gammadelta T cells dominate, normal human skin contains resident alphabeta T cells that get sequenced too, which complicates analysis of the scalp TCR repertoire. During tofacitinib treatment, many expanded lesional clones stuck around in both scalp and blood, and this persistence may partly explain why relapse happens after treatment is stopped. Because the treated cohort was small and included a single nonresponder, larger studies are needed to assess links between baseline CD8+ expansion and response. Lesional scalp, especially in alopecia totalis/universalis, showed higher clonality and more expanded CD8+ clones than normal scalp, suggesting antigenic drive. Shared TCR sequences between patients were less evident than in mice, which may be partly attributable to HLA diversity in the patient population. Tofacitinib significantly lowered scalp clonality and the number of expanded CD8+ clones among the top 100 scalp clones.

According to the study, the label for this sample's time point signals: roughly 24 weeks on oral tofacitinib. Interpreted using the paper, the treatment or condition label stands for: oral pan-JAK inhibitor, 5-10 mg twice daily. From alopecia areata patients, peripheral blood was collected along with lesional scalp punch biopsies. After PBMCs were isolated by density centrifugation and stained for CD3, CD4 and CD8, a FACSAria was used to sort CD4+ and CD8+ T cells. Libraries were constructed by the immunoSEQ multiplex PCR assay. For TCR sequencing, RNA was extracted from every sample and reverse transcribed into cDNA to serve as template. First-strand cDNA was synthesized with SuperScript III using a 2:1 mix of oligo-dT and random hexamers. A synthetic immune receptor repertoire was used to measure amplification bias, and any remaining bias was corrected computationally. The original methods were these. Raw reads were preprocessed for error removal, and CDR3 was defined according to IMGT conventions as running from the conserved cysteine to phenylalanine. To get clonality, Shannon entropy was normalized by log2 of the number of productive unique TCRs and the result was subtracted from 1. Whether scalp clones were CD4 or CD8 was inferred by matching scalp TCRbeta sequences against CD4 and CD8 repertoires sorted from blood. Imported from immuneACCESS, the table was reduced by TCRdb to in-frame sequences with V and J called. These copies leave out some clones; in studies compared against another copy, an unresolved V gene accounts for under half, and the cause of the remainder is not known. V and J calls and clone size are given by that table; D and trimming were obtained from the DNA. In all, the sample holds approximately 160,000 clones, and about 60% of those were seen once. The top ten hold more than 13% of the sample.

As to this clone: Its antigen specificity is not known. No quality values exist for individual bases; no much larger clone is one base distant.

Material: CD4+ T cells sorted from blood, obtained at week 24, from a patient treated with tofacitinib. This receptor was obtained from a human donor with alopecia areata. This receptor chain uses TRBV29-1 and TRBJ2-5; there is no confident call for the D gene. In nucleotides, the sequence is TGCAGCGTTGGAGAGTCGCTAGGAGTCGGGACCCAGTACTTC. This sequence encodes CSVGESLGVGTQYF.